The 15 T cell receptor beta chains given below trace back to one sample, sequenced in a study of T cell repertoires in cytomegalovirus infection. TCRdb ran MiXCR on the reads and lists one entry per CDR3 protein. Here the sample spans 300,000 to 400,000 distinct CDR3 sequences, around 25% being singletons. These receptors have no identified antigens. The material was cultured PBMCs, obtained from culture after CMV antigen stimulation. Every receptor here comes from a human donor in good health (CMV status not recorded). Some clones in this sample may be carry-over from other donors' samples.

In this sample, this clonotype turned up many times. The CDR3: CAISEKRGSTEAFF. The DNA of the CDR3 is TGTGCCATCAGTGAGAAGCGGGGCTCCACTGAAGCTTTCTTT. The rearrangement links TRBV10-3 to TRBJ1-1, with TRBD1 as a possible D gene (5 bases). CDR1 is ENHRY, CDR2 SYGVKD, per germline. The CDR3 is 14 residues long. The germline V and J ends were trimmed by 2 bases and 4 bases, with 11 bases remaining between them.

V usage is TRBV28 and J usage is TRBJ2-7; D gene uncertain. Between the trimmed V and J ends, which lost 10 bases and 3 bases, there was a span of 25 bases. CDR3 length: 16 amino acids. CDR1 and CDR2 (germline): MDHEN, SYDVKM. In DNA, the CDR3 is TGTGCCATCGCAACAAACTACCAGCTACCCCTCTACGAGCAGTACTTC. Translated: CAIATNYQLPLYEQYF.

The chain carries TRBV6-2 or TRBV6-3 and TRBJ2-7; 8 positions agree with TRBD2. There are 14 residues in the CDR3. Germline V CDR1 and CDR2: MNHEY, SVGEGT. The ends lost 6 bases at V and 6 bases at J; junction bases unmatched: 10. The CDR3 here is CASSRLAKFPEQYV. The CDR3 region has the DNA TGTGCCAGCAGCCGACTAGCGAAGTTCCCCGAGCAGTACGTC.

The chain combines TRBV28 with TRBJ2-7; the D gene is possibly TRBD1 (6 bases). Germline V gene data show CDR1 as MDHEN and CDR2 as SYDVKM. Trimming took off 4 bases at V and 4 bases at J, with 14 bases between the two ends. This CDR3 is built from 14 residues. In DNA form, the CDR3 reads TGTGCCAGCAGTTCAACATCAGGGGCTTACGAGCAGTACGTC. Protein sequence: CASSSTSGAYEQYV.

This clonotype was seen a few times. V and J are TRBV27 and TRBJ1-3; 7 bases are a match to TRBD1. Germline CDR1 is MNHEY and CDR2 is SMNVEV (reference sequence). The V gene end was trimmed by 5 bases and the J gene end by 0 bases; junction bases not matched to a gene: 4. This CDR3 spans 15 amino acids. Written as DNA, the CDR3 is TGTGCCAGCAGTGCAGGGGGGATCTCTGGAAACACCATATATTTT. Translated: CASSAGGISGNTIYF.

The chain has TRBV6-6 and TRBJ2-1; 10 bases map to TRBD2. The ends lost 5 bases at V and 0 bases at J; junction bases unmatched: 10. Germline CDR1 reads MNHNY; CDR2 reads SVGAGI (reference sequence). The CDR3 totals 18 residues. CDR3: CASSVRSSGSPSYNEQFF. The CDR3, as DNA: TGTGCCAGCAGTGTTCGGTCTAGCGGGAGCCCCTCCTACAATGAGCAGTTCTTC.

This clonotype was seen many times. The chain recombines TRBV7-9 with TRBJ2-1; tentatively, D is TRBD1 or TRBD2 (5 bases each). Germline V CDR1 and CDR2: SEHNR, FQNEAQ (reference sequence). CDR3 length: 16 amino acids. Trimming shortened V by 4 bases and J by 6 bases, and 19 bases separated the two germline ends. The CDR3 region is CASSYNYPGTLNEQFF. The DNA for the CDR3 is TGTGCCAGCAGCTACAACTACCCCGGGACCCTCAATGAGCAGTTCTTC.

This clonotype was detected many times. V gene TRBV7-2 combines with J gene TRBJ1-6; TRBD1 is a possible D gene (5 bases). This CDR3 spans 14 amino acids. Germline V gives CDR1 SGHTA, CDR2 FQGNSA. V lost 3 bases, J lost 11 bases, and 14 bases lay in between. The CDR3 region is CASSFGGRVAPLHF. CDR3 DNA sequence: TGTGCCAGCAGCTTCGGGGGTCGGGTAGCACCCCTCCACTTT.

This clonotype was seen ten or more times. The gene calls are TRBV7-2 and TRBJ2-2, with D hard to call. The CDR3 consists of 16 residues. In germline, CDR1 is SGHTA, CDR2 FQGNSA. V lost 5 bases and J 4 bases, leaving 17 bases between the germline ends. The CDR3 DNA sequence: TGTGCCAGCAGCCGCACCCGTCAGGTTCCCACCGGGGAGCTGTTTTTT. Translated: CASSRTRQVPTGELFF.

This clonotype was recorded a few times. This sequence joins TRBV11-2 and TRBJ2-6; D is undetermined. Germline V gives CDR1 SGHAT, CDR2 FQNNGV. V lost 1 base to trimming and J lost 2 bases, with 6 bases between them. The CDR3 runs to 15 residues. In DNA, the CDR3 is TGTGCCAGCAGCTTAGTAGGAGCTGGGGCCAACGTCCTGACTTTC. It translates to CASSLVGAGANVLTF.

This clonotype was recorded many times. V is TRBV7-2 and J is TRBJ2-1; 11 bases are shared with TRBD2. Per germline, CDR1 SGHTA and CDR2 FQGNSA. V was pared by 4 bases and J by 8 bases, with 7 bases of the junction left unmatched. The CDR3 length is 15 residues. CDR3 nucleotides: TGTGCCAGCAGCTCGGGACTAGCGGCGGTTCATGAGCAGTTCTTC. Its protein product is CASSSGLAAVHEQFF.

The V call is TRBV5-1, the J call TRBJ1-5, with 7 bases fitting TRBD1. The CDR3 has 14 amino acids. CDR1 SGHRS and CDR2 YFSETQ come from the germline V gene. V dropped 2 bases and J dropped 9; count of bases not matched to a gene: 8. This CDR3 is CASSLEGAAGPQHF. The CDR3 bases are TGCGCCAGCAGCTTAGAGGGGGCGGCTGGGCCCCAGCATTTT.

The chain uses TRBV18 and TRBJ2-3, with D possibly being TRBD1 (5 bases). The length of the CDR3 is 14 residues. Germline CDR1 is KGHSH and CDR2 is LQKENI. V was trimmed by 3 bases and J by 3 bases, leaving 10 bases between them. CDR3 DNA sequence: TGTGCCAGCTCACCCCTGGACAAAACAGATACGCAGTATTTT. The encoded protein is CASSPLDKTDTQYF.

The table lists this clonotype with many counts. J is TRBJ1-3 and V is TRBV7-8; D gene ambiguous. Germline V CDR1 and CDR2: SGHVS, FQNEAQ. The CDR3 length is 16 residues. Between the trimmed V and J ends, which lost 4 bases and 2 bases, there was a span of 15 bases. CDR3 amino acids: CASSSVPWTAGNTIYF. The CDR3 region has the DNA TGTGCCAGCAGCTCCGTGCCCTGGACGGCTGGAAACACCATATATTTT.

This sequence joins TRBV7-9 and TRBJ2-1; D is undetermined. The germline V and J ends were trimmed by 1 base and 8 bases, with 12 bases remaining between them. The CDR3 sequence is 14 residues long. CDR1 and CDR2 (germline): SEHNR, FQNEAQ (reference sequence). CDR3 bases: TGTGCCAGCAGCTTAGGCAGGACCACCGATGAGCAGTTCTTC. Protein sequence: CASSLGRTTDEQFF.